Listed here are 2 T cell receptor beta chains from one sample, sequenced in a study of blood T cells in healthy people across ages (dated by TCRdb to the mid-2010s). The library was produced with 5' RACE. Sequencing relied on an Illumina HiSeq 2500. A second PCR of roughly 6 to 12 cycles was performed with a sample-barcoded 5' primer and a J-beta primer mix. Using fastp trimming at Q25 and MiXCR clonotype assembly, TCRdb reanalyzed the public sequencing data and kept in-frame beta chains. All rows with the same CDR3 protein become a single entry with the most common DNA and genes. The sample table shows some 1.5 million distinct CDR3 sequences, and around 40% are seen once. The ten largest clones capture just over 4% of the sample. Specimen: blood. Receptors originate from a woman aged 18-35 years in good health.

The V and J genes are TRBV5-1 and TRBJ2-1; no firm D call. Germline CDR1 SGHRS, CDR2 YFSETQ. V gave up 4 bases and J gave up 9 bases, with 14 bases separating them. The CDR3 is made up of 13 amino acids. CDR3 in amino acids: CASSVVVGGEQFF. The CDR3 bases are TGCGCCAGCAGCGTGGTCGTAGGCGGTGAGCAGTTCTTC. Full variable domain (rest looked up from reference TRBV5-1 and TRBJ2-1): KAGVTQTPRYLIKTRGQQVTLSCSPISGHRSVSWYQQTPGQGLQFLFEYFSETQRNKGNFPGRFSGRQFSNSRSEMNVSTLELGDSALYLCASSVVVGGEQFFGPGTRLTVL.

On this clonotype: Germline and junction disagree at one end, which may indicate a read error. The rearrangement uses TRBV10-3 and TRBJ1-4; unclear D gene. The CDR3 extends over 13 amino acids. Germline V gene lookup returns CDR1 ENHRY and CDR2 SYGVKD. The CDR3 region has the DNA TGTGCCACCAGTGAGCCGAGAGAGGGAAAACTGTTTTTT. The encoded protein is CATSEPREGKLFF.